The 4 T cell receptor beta chains reported below all come from one sample, sequenced in a study of control samples from healthy donors and cancer patients. Here immunoSEQ multiplex PCR was the method, and the copy in TCRdb shows in-frame clones only, minus some. The table has 150,000 to 200,000 clones, around nine tenths seen once. The sequenced material came from blood. The receptors come from a man aged 30 to 39 in good health.

This sequence joins TRBV6-5 and TRBJ2-1; 7 nucleotides match TRBD1. Germline V gives CDR1 MNHEY, CDR2 SVGAGI. The CDR3 totals 15 residues. J was trimmed by 0 bases and V by 5 bases; bases with no gene match: 4. The CDR3 DNA reads TGTGCCAGCAGTCTGACAGGGAGCTCCTACAATGAGCAGTTCTTC. It translates to CASSLTGSSYNEQFF.

This chain links TRBV28 with TRBJ1-6, with 9 bases matching TRBD1. Germline V gives CDR1 MDHEN, CDR2 SYDVKM. V shed 5 bases and J 0 bases; nucleotides not matched to a gene: 2. This CDR3 region has 16 residues. CDR3 sequence: CASSGTGSSYNSPLHF. The CDR3 DNA sequence: TGTGCCAGCAGTGGGACAGGGAGCTCCTATAATTCACCCCTCCACTTT.

The chain combines TRBV5-1 with TRBJ1-1; 7 bases are shared with TRBD1. The CDR3 length is 12 residues. Per the germline V gene, CDR1 is SGHRS and CDR2 is YFSETQ. With V trimmed by 6 bases and J by 5 bases, 4 bases remained unmatched. The CDR3 loop is CASTEQGTEAFF. In DNA, the CDR3 is TGCGCCAGCACAGAACAGGGGACTGAAGCTTTCTTT.

The chain couples TRBV25-1 to TRBJ2-7; D is perhaps TRBD1 or TRBD2 (6 bases each). The CDR3 length is 14 residues. V lost 6 bases to trimming and J lost 7 bases, with 19 bases between them. Germline CDR1 reads MGHDK; CDR2 reads SYGVNS. CDR3 sequence reads: CASSEGGTQGEQYF. DNA for the CDR3: TGTGCCAGCAGCGAAGGGGGGACCCAGGGAGAGCAGTACTTC.